This T cell receptor beta chain was sequenced in a study of response to subunit inactivated influenza vaccine. In this sample, this clonotype turned up a few times. What it binds is not known. Whole-study results and caveats: It was suggested by the authors that few new T cells are recruited by each seasonal influenza vaccination.

J was trimmed by 2 bases and V by 0 bases; bases with no gene match: 5. Germline CDR1 and CDR2: SGDLS and YYNGEE. The CDR3 has 18 residues. MiXCR, run by TCRdb on the RT-PCR reads, gives a single entry per CDR3 protein. There are 400,000 to 650,000 distinct CDR3 sequences in the sample; roughly 7.6% occur only once, and approximately 14% lies in the top ten. This TCR was recovered from a man between 50 and 69 years old who received an inactivated influenza vaccine. The chain uses TRBV9 and TRBJ2-6; 10 bases align to TRBD2. This specimen consisted of PBMCs from blood, obtained less than 30 months after vaccination. DNA of the CDR3: TGTGCCAGCAGCGTAGCTCTGCTAGCGGGAGCTGGGGCCAACGTCCTGACTTTC. Translating gives CASSVALLAGAGANVLTF.